The 21 T cell receptor beta chains below come from one sample, sequenced in a study of T cell repertoires in cytomegalovirus infection. MiXCR was run by TCRdb on the reads, yielding one entry per CDR3 protein. This sample carries under 300,000 distinct CDR3 sequences, roughly an eighth of them seen once, and the ten largest clones take 1.5% to 2%. Sequenced material: PBMCs. The receptors were gathered from a human donor in good health (CMV status not recorded). Some clones in this sample may be carry-over from other donors' samples.

This clonotype appeared many times. The rearrangement uses TRBV12-3 or TRBV12-4 and TRBJ1-5; unclear D gene. Trimming pared 0 bases from V and 5 bases from J, leaving 8 bases between. This CDR3 comprises 14 residues. The CDR3 DNA sequence: TGTGCCAGCAGTTTAGCCAGCGCATATCAGCCCCAGCATTTT. Protein product: CASSLASAYQPQHF.

This clonotype was counted between two and nine times. The V call is TRBV20-1, the J call TRBJ2-7; D is possibly TRBD1 or TRBD2 (5 bases each). This CDR3 contains 12 residues. V was clipped by 3 bases and J by 8 bases, with 14 bases between them. The germline V gene encodes CDR1 DFQATT and CDR2 SNEGSKA (reference sequence). The CDR3 here is CSARVRADKQYF. In DNA form, the CDR3 reads TGCAGTGCTAGGGTCCGAGCGGACAAGCAGTACTTC.

The sample holds a few counts of this clonotype. V gene TRBV20-1 combines with J gene TRBJ1-1; tentative D call: TRBD1 (5 bases). From germline, CDR1 is DFQATT and CDR2 SNEGSKA (reference sequence). Trimming took off 1 base at V and 3 bases at J, with 18 bases between the two ends. CDR3 length equals 16 residues. The CDR3 DNA is TGCAGTGCTAGAGGGACGGGACGGACGGGAGACACTGAAGCTTTCTTT. It is translated as CSARGTGRTGDTEAFF.

The sample holds many counts of this clonotype. The chain recombines TRBV7-3 with TRBJ1-2; the match to TRBD1 covers 8 bases. Germline-derived CDR1 and CDR2 are SGHTA and FQGTGA. CDR3 size: 16 residues. The V gene end was trimmed by 5 bases and the J gene end by 3 bases; junction bases not matched to a gene: 11. CDR3: CASSPGGVQDYYGYTF. The CDR3 DNA reads TGTGCCAGCAGCCCAGGGGGCGTACAGGATTACTATGGCTACACCTTC.

At least ten counts were recorded for this clonotype. The chain combines TRBV6-2 or TRBV6-3 with TRBJ2-7; D gene uncertain. Germline lookup yields CDR1 MNHEY and CDR2 SVGEGT. Trimming left V 6 bases short and J 0 bases short, with 18 bases between. The CDR3 is made up of 16 amino acids. As DNA, the CDR3 is TGTGCCAGCAGCCACTTACGGCCACCCGGCTCCTACGAGCAGTACTTC. Encoded protein: CASSHLRPPGSYEQYF.

This clonotype was picked up a small number of times. The chain employs TRBV6-2 or TRBV6-3 and TRBJ1-6; D possibly corresponds to TRBD1 (6 bases). CDR1 and CDR2 (germline): MNHEY, SVGEGT. Trimming left V 0 bases short and J 10 bases short, with 10 bases between. The CDR3 covers 14 residues. This chain's CDR3 is CASSYSRGASPLHF. CDR3 coding DNA: TGTGCCAGCAGTTACTCCCGGGGGGCCTCACCCCTCCACTTT.

This chain uses TRBV4-2 with TRBJ2-2; weak D call: TRBD2 (6 bases). This CDR3 contains 16 residues. In germline, CDR1 is LGHNA, CDR2 YNFKEQ. Trimming took off 4 bases at V and 1 base at J, with 13 bases between the two ends. CDR3 in amino acids: CASSLSAGGNTGELFF. CDR3 DNA sequence: TGTGCCAGCAGCCTTTCCGCCGGGGGGAACACCGGGGAGCTGTTTTTT.

This clonotype was seen many times. The chain employs TRBV19 and TRBJ1-4; D may be TRBD1 (5 bases). Germline assignment: CDR1 LNHDA and CDR2 SQIVND (reference sequence). This CDR3 has 16 amino acids. Trimming took 4 bases from V and 2 from J, leaving 14 bases between them. The CDR3 is CASSRAAGGTNEKLFF. The CDR3 DNA reads as TGTGCCAGTAGTAGAGCAGCGGGGGGGACTAATGAAAAACTGTTTTTT.

This clonotype was seen ten or more times. At one boundary the junction diverges from the germline segment, which might be a read error. The J gene is TRBJ2-1, the V gene TRBV7-2; D assignment may be TRBD1 or TRBD2 (5 bases each). CDR1 and CDR2 (germline): SGHTA, FQGNSA. The CDR3 sequence is 14 residues long. CDR3 DNA sequence: TGTGCCAGCAGCATACCTCAGGGAGTTAATGGGCAGTTCTTC. Amino acids: CASSIPQGVNGQFF.

This clonotype has ten or more counts. This rearrangement joins TRBV7-2 to TRBJ1-3, with unresolved D. Trimming took off 7 bases at V and 2 bases at J, with 21 bases between the two ends. The CDR3 has 17 amino acids. In germline, CDR1 is SGHTA, CDR2 FQGNSA. The CDR3: CASILFPADVTGNTIYF. In DNA, the CDR3 is TGTGCCAGCATCCTTTTTCCGGCGGACGTGACTGGAAACACCATATATTTT.

Only a few counts were recorded for this clonotype. The J gene is TRBJ2-1, the V gene TRBV29-1; the D is unclear. The CDR3 loop spans 13 amino acids. Germline CDR1 reads SQVTM; CDR2 reads ANQGSEA. V was clipped by 4 bases and J by 0 bases, with 7 bases between them. The CDR3 loop is CSVGVSSYNEQFF. For the CDR3, the DNA is TGCAGCGTTGGGGTGAGCTCCTACAATGAGCAGTTCTTC.

This clonotype was seen ten or more times. CDR3 loop: CSARERPGDLEKLFF. CDR3 bases: TGCAGTGCTAGAGAGCGGCCTGGGGATCTCGAAAAACTGTTTTTT. The rearrangement joins TRBV20-1 to TRBJ1-4; D is unclear. Trimming cost V 0 bases and J 8 bases, with 16 bases left between them. This CDR3 is built from 15 residues. Germline V gene sequence: CDR1 DFQATT, CDR2 SNEGSKA (reference sequence).

This chain uses TRBV20-1 with TRBJ2-5; tentative D call: TRBD1 (6 bases). The CDR3 is 14 amino acids. CDR1 and CDR2 from the germline V gene are DFQATT and SNEGSKA (reference sequence). V lost 3 bases, J lost 4 bases, and 15 bases lay in between. This CDR3 reads CSARRGNAVETQYF. The CDR3 nucleotides are TGCAGTGCTAGGAGGGGGAACGCGGTAGAGACCCAGTACTTC.

This clonotype was seen at least ten times. The chain uses TRBV7-2 and TRBJ1-1; the match to TRBD1 covers 8 bases. The J segment lost 0 bases and the V segment lost 2 bases, leaving 2 bases of the junction unmatched. Germline CDR1 SGHTA, CDR2 FQGNSA. The CDR3 totals 15 residues. CDR3 loop: CASSLRDRMNTEAFF. DNA for the CDR3: TGTGCCAGCAGCTTAAGGGACAGGATGAACACTGAAGCTTTCTTT.

As regards this clonotype: The junction shows a germline mismatch at one end, possibly a read error. The J gene is TRBJ2-7, the V gene TRBV4-3, with TRBD1 matching 12 bases. CDR3 length: 16 residues. CDR1 and CDR2 from the germline V gene are LGHNA and YSLEER. The CDR3 region is CASSQDGGQGASEQYF. CDR3 coding DNA: TGCGCCAGCAGTCAAGACGGGGGACAGGGGGCTAGCGAGCAGTACTTC.

A few counts support this clonotype. The V call is TRBV14, the J call TRBJ1-1, with D unclear. The germline V gene encodes CDR1 SGHDN and CDR2 FVKESK. The length of the CDR3 is 14 residues. The V and J ends lost 3 bases and 5 bases respectively, with 13 bases between them. The DNA for the CDR3 is TGTGCCAGCAGCCAGTTTCAAACGGGGACTGAAGCTTTCTTT. As protein: CASSQFQTGTEAFF.

This clonotype was observed at least ten times. The chain joins TRBV20-1 to TRBJ1-2, with 8 bases that match TRBD1. V lost 3 bases, J lost 6 bases, and 6 bases stayed unmatched. The CDR3 is made up of 13 amino acids. The V gene's germline CDR1 is DFQATT and CDR2 SNEGSKA (reference sequence). In DNA form, the CDR3 reads TGCAGTGCTAGGGACAGGGTTAGGAATGGCTACACCTTC. Translation gives CSARDRVRNGYTF.

The rearrangement uses TRBV5-1 and TRBJ2-1, with 7 bases aligning to TRBD1. The germline CDR1 and CDR2 sequences are SGHRS and YFSETQ. The CDR3 consists of 15 residues. J lost 7 bases, V lost 2 bases, and 9 bases had no gene match. CDR3 loop: CASSLTGTEGNEQFF. The CDR3 nucleotides read TGCGCCAGCAGCTTAACCGGGACAGAGGGGAATGAGCAGTTCTTC. The complete variable domain, with remaining parts taken from reference TRBV5-1 and TRBJ2-1, reads KAGVTQTPRYLIKTRGQQVTLSCSPISGHRSVSWYQQTPGQGLQFLFEYFSETQRNKGNFPGRFSGRQFSNSRSEMNVSTLELGDSALYLCASSLTGTEGNEQFFGPGTRLTVL.

In its sample, this clonotype was seen a few times. The chain links TRBV6-2 or TRBV6-3 to TRBJ1-5; D perhaps matches TRBD1 (6 bases). The CDR3 covers 15 residues. Trimming cost V 6 bases and J 3 bases, with 15 bases left between them. CDR1 and CDR2 from the germline V gene are MNHEY and SVGEGT. The CDR3 DNA is TGTGCCAGCAGCAACCTCCGGGACAACAATCAGCCCCAGCATTTT. Translation: CASSNLRDNNQPQHF.

This clonotype was recorded a few times. The genes are TRBV2 and TRBJ2-7; 11 bases line up with TRBD2. Germline V gives CDR1 SNHLY, CDR2 FYNNEI. The length of the CDR3 is 14 residues. The J segment lost 7 bases and the V segment lost 6 bases, leaving 8 bases of the junction unmatched. DNA of the CDR3: TGTGCCAGCAGGTCCGGGACTAGCGGCGGGGAGCAGTACTTC. The encoded protein is CASRSGTSGGEQYF.

This clonotype came up a few times. V gene TRBV20-1 combines with J gene TRBJ2-7; D tentatively reads TRBD1 or TRBD2 (5 bases each). Trimming stripped 4 bases from V and 5 bases from J, with 18 bases between. CDR1 and CDR2 from the germline V gene are DFQATT and SNEGSKA (reference sequence). This CDR3 is 14 amino acids long. DNA for the CDR3: TGCAGTGCTACCTTCGCTGTAGGGACGCACGAGCAGTACTTC. Amino acid sequence: CSATFAVGTHEQYF.